This passage covers 28 T cell receptor beta chains from one sample sequenced in a study of blood T cell repertoires in COVID-19. TCRdb keeps only in-frame clones here, not all; method: immunoSEQ multiplex PCR. This table has some 300,000 clones, around nine tenths appearing once. Material for sequencing was peripheral blood. All receptors come from a man between 65 and 85 years old with acute or convalescent COVID-19.

This clone was counted once. The rearrangement links TRBV7-6 to TRBJ1-1; 8 bases are shared with TRBD1. CDR1 is SGHVS, CDR2 FNYEAQ, per germline. The length of the CDR3 is 16 residues. V lost 1 base, J lost 1 base, and 5 bases stayed unmatched. The CDR3 here is CASSLGGTGRNTEAFF. The CDR3 DNA sequence: TGTGCCAGCAGCTTAGGGGGGACAGGCAGGAACACTGAAGCTTTCTTT.

The rearrangement links TRBV6-1 to TRBJ2-7; D might be TRBD1 (5 bases). Germline CDR1 reads MNHNS; CDR2 reads SASEGT. This CDR3 has 15 residues. Between the trimmed V and J ends, which lost 0 bases and 6 bases, there was a span of 15 bases. This CDR3 reads CASSEAAGRVAEQYF. The CDR3 coding sequence is TGTGCCAGCAGTGAAGCTGCAGGCAGGGTGGCCGAGCAGTACTTC.

This chain connects TRBV4-2 to TRBJ2-5; possibly TRBD2 for D (5 bases). The CDR3 covers 12 residues. V dropped 5 bases and J dropped 7 bases, with 11 bases sitting between them. Germline V lookup: CDR1 LGHNA, CDR2 YNFKEQ. Here the CDR3 reads CASSEFSGTQYF. The CDR3 coding sequence is TGTGCCAGCAGCGAATTCAGCGGGACCCAGTACTTC.

This chain joins TRBV15 and TRBJ2-3; 7 nucleotides match TRBD2. Germline lookup yields CDR1 LNHNV and CDR2 YYDKDF (reference sequence). V dropped 6 bases and J dropped 0; count of bases not matched to a gene: 9. The CDR3 extends over 16 amino acids. CDR3 amino acids: CATRERGGFSTDTQYF. For the CDR3, the DNA is TGTGCCACCAGAGAGAGGGGAGGGTTCAGCACAGATACGCAGTATTTT.

The rearrangement joins TRBV30 to TRBJ1-5; a weak D match, TRBD1 (5 bases). CDR3 length: 12 amino acids. Per germline, CDR1 GTSNPN and CDR2 SVGIG (reference sequence). Trimming removed 3 bases from V and 2 bases from J, with 5 bases in between. CDR3 bases: TGTGCCTGGAGACAGGGCAATCAGCCCCAGCATTTT. Translated: CAWRQGNQPQHF.

The CDR3 is CASSLSSSGPTYEQYF. CDR3 nucleotides: TGTGCCAGCAGCTTAAGTAGTAGCGGTCCTACCTACGAGCAGTACTTC. This chain uses TRBV7-6 with TRBJ2-7, with a weak D call TRBD2 (6 bases). V was cut by 2 bases and J by 2 bases, with 16 bases left in between. The CDR3 spans 16 residues. Germline lookup yields CDR1 SGHVS and CDR2 FNYEAQ. Looking up the rest from reference TRBV7-6 and TRBJ2-7 gives the full variable domain: GAGVSQSPRYKVTKRGQDVALRCDPISGHVSLYWYRQALGQGPEFLTYFNYEAQQDKSGLPNDRFSAERPEGSISTLTIQRTEQRDSAMYRCASSLSSSGPTYEQYFGPGTRLTVT.

CDR3 in amino acids: CASSLRFRQDRYTF. As DNA, the CDR3 is TGTGCCAGCAGCTTGAGGTTTCGTCAGGATCGTTACACCTTC. The chain couples TRBV5-6 to TRBJ1-2; D is unresolved. V lost 1 base, J lost 11 bases, and 18 bases lay in between. The CDR3 covers 14 residues. Looked up from germline, CDR1 is SGHDT and CDR2 is YYEEEE. The whole variable domain, filled in from reference TRBV5-6 and TRBJ1-2, reads DAGVTQSPTHLIKTRGQQVTLRCSPKSGHDTVSWYQQALGQGPQFIFQYYEEEERQRGNFPDRFSGHQFPNYSSELNVNALLLGDSALYLCASSLRFRQDRYTFGSGTRLTVV.

The chain combines TRBV5-1 with TRBJ2-5; 13 bases map to TRBD2. Germline CDR1 SGHRS, CDR2 YFSETQ. V lost 4 bases and J lost 0; bases outside the gene matches: 3. This CDR3 has 16 residues. In DNA form, the CDR3 reads TGCGCCAGCAGCCCGGGACTAGCGGGAAACCAAGAGACCCAGTACTTC. Amino acids: CASSPGLAGNQETQYF.

The gene calls are TRBV19 and TRBJ1-2; tentatively, D is TRBD1 (6 bases). Between the trimmed V and J ends, which lost 4 bases and 4 bases, there was a span of 13 bases. The CDR3 contains 14 residues. Germline values: CDR1 LNHDA, CDR2 SQIVND (reference sequence). This CDR3 reads CASSREQGGYGYTF. The DNA for the CDR3 is TGTGCCAGTAGTAGAGAACAGGGTGGCTATGGCTACACCTTC. The full variable domain, in which reference TRBV19 and TRBJ1-2 provide the parts outside the CDR3, is DGGITQSPKYLFRKEGQNVTLSCEQNLNHDAMYWYRQDPGQGLRLIYYSQIVNDFQKGDIAEGYSVSREKKESFPLTVTSAQKNPTAFYLCASSREQGGYGYTFGSGTRLTVV.

The chain links TRBV5-1 to TRBJ2-1; tentative D call: TRBD2 (5 bases). This CDR3 comprises 14 residues. Germline-derived CDR1 and CDR2 are SGHRS and YFSETQ. V gave up 3 bases and J gave up 0 bases, with 7 bases separating them. The CDR3 spells CASSSDSSYNEQFF. CDR3 coding DNA: TGCGCCAGCAGCTCGGACTCCTCCTACAATGAGCAGTTCTTC.

This rearrangement joins TRBV5-4 to TRBJ2-5; possible D gene TRBD1, 6 bases. The CDR3 has 14 residues. V was clipped by 3 bases and J by 4 bases, with 13 bases between them. Germline CDR1 SGHNT, CDR2 YYREEE (reference sequence). CDR3 residues: CASSSRTESETQYF. The CDR3 DNA reads TGTGCCAGCAGCTCCCGGACAGAGTCAGAGACCCAGTACTTC.

V usage is TRBV9 and J usage is TRBJ1-6; TRBD1 matches at 7 bases. V was pared by 0 bases and J by 6 bases, with 6 bases of the junction left unmatched. This CDR3 comprises 16 residues. Per germline, CDR1 SGDLS and CDR2 YYNGEE. CDR3: CASSVGNRGSNSPLHF. CDR3 bases: TGTGCCAGCAGCGTAGGGAACAGGGGTAGTAATTCACCCCTCCACTTT. The full variable domain, with the rest looked up from reference TRBV9 and TRBJ1-6, is DSGVTQTPKHLITATGQRVTLRCSPRSGDLSVYWYQQSLDQGLQFLIQYYNGEERAKGNILERFSAQQFPDLHSELNLSSLELGDSALYFCASSVGNRGSNSPLHFGNGTRLTVT.

In this sample, this clone turned up a few times. The chain has TRBV3-1 (or the pseudogene TRBV3-2) and TRBJ2-5, with TRBD2 matching 7 bases. CDR1 and CDR2 from the germline V gene are LGHDT and YNNKEL (reference sequence). The junction had 4 bases not matched to a gene; V was cut back by 0 bases and J by 0 bases. This CDR3 contains 16 residues. This chain's CDR3 is CASSQDDTSDQETQYF. The CDR3 DNA follows: TGTGCCAGCAGCCAAGACGATACTAGCGACCAAGAGACCCAGTACTTC.

V gene TRBV10-2 combines with J gene TRBJ2-3, with D hard to call. From germline, CDR1 is WSHSY and CDR2 SAAADI. The V end lost 3 bases, the J end lost 4 bases, and 2 bases lay between the germline ends. This CDR3 contains 11 residues. CDR3 sequence (DNA): TGCGCCAGCAGTGACGCAGATACGCAGTATTTT. Translating gives CASSDADTQYF.

The chain employs TRBV7-2 and TRBJ2-7, with 10 bases aligning to TRBD2. The ends lost 0 bases at V and 1 base at J; junction bases unmatched: 9. CDR1 SGHTA and CDR2 FQGNSA come from the germline V gene. The CDR3 contains 18 residues. The CDR3 region is CASSLAASGGRSSYEQYF. Here the CDR3 DNA reads TGTGCCAGCAGCTTAGCCGCTAGCGGGGGACGCTCATCCTACGAGCAGTACTTC.

The V call is TRBV3-1 (or the pseudogene TRBV3-2), the J call TRBJ1-5; D is undetermined. Germline V gene sequence: CDR1 LGHDT, CDR2 YNNKEL (reference sequence). Trimming stripped 0 bases from V and 4 bases from J, with 10 bases between. The CDR3 has 15 residues. In DNA form, the CDR3 reads TGTGCCAGCAGCCAAGACCGTCCGGGAAATCAGCCCCAGCATTTT. Protein product: CASSQDRPGNQPQHF.

This chain uses TRBV20-1 with TRBJ2-3; 10 nucleotides line up with TRBD2. V lost 3 bases and J lost 2; bases outside the gene matches: 5. The CDR3 extends over 15 amino acids. CDR1 DFQATT and CDR2 SNEGSKA come from the germline V gene (reference sequence). The CDR3 nucleotides read TGCAGTGCTAGTAAACTAGCGGGGAACACAGATACGCAGTATTTT. Its translation: CSASKLAGNTDTQYF.

J is TRBJ2-7 and V is TRBV28; TRBD1 is a possible D gene (6 bases). V lost 6 bases and J lost 2, with 17 bases in between. Germline V lookup: CDR1 MDHEN, CDR2 SYDVKM. The CDR3 consists of 15 residues. CDR3: CASSSDSEKPYEQYF. As DNA, the CDR3 is TGTGCCAGCAGCTCGGACAGCGAAAAACCCTACGAGCAGTACTTC. The whole variable domain, filled in from reference TRBV28 and TRBJ2-7, reads DVKVTQSSRYLVKRTGEKVFLECVQDMDHENMFWYRQDPGLGLRLIYFSYDVKMKEKGDIPEGYSVSREKKERFSLILESASTNQTSMYLCASSSDSEKPYEQYFGPGTRLTVT.

The chain carries TRBV5-4 and TRBJ2-3; TRBD2 matches at 7 bases. The ends lost 10 bases at V and 0 bases at J; junction bases unmatched: 8. Germline-derived CDR1 and CDR2 are SGHNT and YYREEE (reference sequence). CDR3 length: 14 residues. CDR3 in amino acids: CAFKQRGSTDTQYF. CDR3 DNA: TGTGCCTTTAAACAGCGGGGTAGCACAGATACGCAGTATTTT.

The rearrangement joins TRBV27 to TRBJ2-3; weak D call: TRBD2 (7 bases). The germline CDR1 and CDR2 sequences are MNHEY and SMNVEV (reference sequence). This CDR3 has 15 amino acids. With 6 bases removed from V and 1 base from J, the gap between germline ends came to 14 bases. CDR3 region: CASSKAGARTDTQYF. The CDR3 DNA reads TGTGCCAGCAGCAAGGCGGGGGCCCGCACAGATACGCAGTATTTT.

The chain combines TRBV10-3 with TRBJ1-4, with 7 bases identical to TRBD1. CDR1 ENHRY and CDR2 SYGVKD come from the germline V gene. The CDR3 has 16 residues. V shed 0 bases, J shed 6 bases, and the junction held 7 bases outside the gene matches. CDR3 in amino acids: CAISESAGGGDEKLFF. In DNA form, the CDR3 reads TGTGCCATCAGTGAGTCCGCAGGGGGAGGAGATGAAAAACTGTTTTTT.

The chain recombines TRBV30 with TRBJ1-6; TRBD1 matches 8 bases. This CDR3 spans 15 amino acids. Germline CDR1 GTSNPN, CDR2 SVGIG (reference sequence). V lost 2 bases, J lost 8 bases, and 8 bases stayed unmatched. CDR3 in amino acids: CAWSLSRGLDSPLHF. In nucleotides, the CDR3 is TGTGCCTGGAGTCTAAGCAGGGGGCTTGATTCACCCCTCCACTTT. The whole variable domain, filled in from reference TRBV30 and TRBJ1-6, reads SQTIHQWPATLVQPVGSPLSLECTVEGTSNPNLYWYRQAAGRGLQLLFYSVGIGQISSEVPQNLSASRPQDRQFILSSKKLLLSDSGFYLCAWSLSRGLDSPLHFGNGTRLTVT.

As regards this clone: Other DNA sequences in this specimen translate into the identical CDR3. CDR3 in amino acids: CASSQGLAGYNEQFF. The CDR3 bases are TGTGCCAGCAGCCAGGGACTAGCGGGGTACAATGAGCAGTTCTTC. V is TRBV4-2 and J is TRBJ2-1; 13 bases map to TRBD2. Trimming removed 3 bases from V and 4 bases from J; junction bases left unmatched: 0. The germline V gene has CDR1 LGHNA and CDR2 YNFKEQ. CDR3 size: 15 residues.

The DNA of the CDR3 is TGTGCCAGCAGCGAATTCCGGGAGGTTAATCAGCCCCAGCATTTT. As protein: CASSEFREVNQPQHF. The chain carries TRBV2 and TRBJ1-5; no firm D call. This CDR3 comprises 15 residues. Germline-derived CDR1 and CDR2 are SNHLY and FYNNEI. The germline V and J ends were trimmed by 6 bases and 4 bases, with 16 bases remaining between them.

The CDR3 here is CASSLTGENTIYF. Written as DNA, the CDR3 is TGTGCCAGCAGCCTAACAGGGGAGAACACCATATATTTT. V usage is TRBV6-5 and J usage is TRBJ1-3, with 7 positions matching TRBD1. CDR1 is MNHEY and CDR2 is SVGAGI in the germline V gene. CDR3 length: 13 residues. Trimming at V came to 6 bases and at J to 7 bases, leaving 6 bases not matched to a gene.

The chain employs TRBV4-3 and TRBJ2-1, with 11 bases identical to TRBD2. V lost 2 bases, J lost 2 bases, and 5 bases stayed unmatched. The CDR3 loop spans 17 amino acids. Germline V gene data show CDR1 as LGHNA and CDR2 as YSLEER. The CDR3 here is CASSQTSGSNTYNEQFF. CDR3 in DNA: TGCGCCAGCAGCCAAACTAGCGGGAGTAACACCTACAATGAGCAGTTCTTC.

J is TRBJ2-7 and V is TRBV28; TRBD1 might be the D (5 bases). V was cut by 6 bases and J by 2 bases, with 11 bases left in between. The CDR3 is made up of 13 amino acids. From germline, CDR1 is MDHEN and CDR2 SYDVKM. The DNA for the CDR3 is TGTGCCAGCAGAGGCAGGGCAGCCTACGAGCAGTACTTC. Translated, it gives CASRGRAAYEQYF.

Comments on this clone: This CDR3 is also generated by other DNA sequences in the sample. The genes are TRBV7-2 and TRBJ2-3; TRBD1 is a possible D gene (6 bases). The CDR3 extends over 15 amino acids. Per germline, CDR1 SGHTA and CDR2 FQGNSA. The ends were cut back, 1 base at V and 0 bases at J, with 8 bases in the middle. CDR3 protein: CASSLVGGSTDTQYF. CDR3 bases: TGTGCCAGCAGCTTAGTAGGGGGAAGCACAGATACGCAGTATTTT.